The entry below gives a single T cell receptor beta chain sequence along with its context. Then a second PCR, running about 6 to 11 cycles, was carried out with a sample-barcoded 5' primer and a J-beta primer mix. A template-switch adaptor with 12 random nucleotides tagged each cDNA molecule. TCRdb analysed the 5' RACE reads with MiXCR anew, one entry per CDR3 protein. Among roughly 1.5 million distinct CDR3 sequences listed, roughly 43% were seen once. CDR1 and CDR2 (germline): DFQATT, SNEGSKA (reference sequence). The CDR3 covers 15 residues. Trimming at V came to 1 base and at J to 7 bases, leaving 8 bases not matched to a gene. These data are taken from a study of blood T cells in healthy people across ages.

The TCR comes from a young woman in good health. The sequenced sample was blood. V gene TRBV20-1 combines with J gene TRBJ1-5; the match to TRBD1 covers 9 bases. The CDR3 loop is CSARGTGTGLQPQHF. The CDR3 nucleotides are TGCAGTGCTAGAGGAACCGGGACAGGGCTCCAGCCCCAGCATTTT.